This T cell receptor beta chain was found in a study of monozygotic twins with inflammatory bowel disease (dated by TCRdb to between 2018 and 2021). At the level of the whole study: The complete study included 28 monozygotic twin pairs: 19 IBD-discordant Danish pairs and nine German pairs, of which four were IBD-concordant and five were IBD-discordant. Each individual had, on average, about 151 000 unique TCRalpha sequences and 181 000 unique TCRbeta sequences available for analysis. The search for disease-associated traits relied mainly on comparing IBD patients with their genetically identical healthy co-twins within discordant pairs. Study-wide findings and limitations: The analysis was unable to tell apart different T cell subtypes. Differing immunosuppressive treatments among patients may have added background noise and inter-individual variability to the repertoires. The results gave no support for a single strong signal or clonotype linked to IBD. IBD patients shared fewer clonotypes with other individuals than healthy twins did, most markedly in patients showing signs of disease activity. TCRbeta repertoire diversity, by inverse Simpson index, was decreased in IBD patients compared with their healthy co-twins. No difference in repertoire similarity was observed between concordant and discordant twins, possibly owing to limited statistical power.

From each donor, a roughly 2.7 ml peripheral blood sample was collected into PAXgene tubes and stored at -80 degrees C. Without T cell sorting, total RNA was isolated from whole blood using the PAXgene blood miRNA kit on an automated QIAcube. Peripheral blood from monozygotic twin pairs who were concordant or discordant for inflammatory bowel disease underwent deep TCRalpha and TCRbeta repertoire profiling using unique molecular barcoding. Smoking habits were recorded for all twin pairs, and individuals were classified as current, former or never smokers. A note on this clonotype: Its specific antigen is unknown.

Measured from the cysteine to the phenylalanine, the CDR3 is 18 residues long. Only the protein is available. The germline V gene specifies MNHEY as CDR1 and SVGAGI as CDR2. Library preparation employed 5' RACE. For each TCR library, around 3,800 ng of total RNA was used. For each sample, cDNA was synthesized in eight separate reactions using SMARTScribe reverse transcriptase. During cDNA synthesis, unique molecular identifiers containing a 6-nucleotide sample barcode were introduced by template switching. TCRalpha and TCRbeta cDNA was amplified by two nested PCRs of 16 and 9 cycles, with bead purification after each PCR. Before amplification, the cDNA was treated with uracil DNA-glycosylase and purified using the QIAquick PCR purification kit. In the second PCR, Illumina TruSeq-compatible adapters and sample-specific barcodes were added. TapeStation and Qubit were used to check library quality and concentration, and 4.5 to 6 ng of each library was pooled. Sequencing of the pooled libraries was done on an Illumina HiSeq2500 single-index Rapid Run using custom sequencing primers and 2 x 100 bp reads. Concerning the study's data processing: MiGEC version 1.2.6 was used for UMI-based consensus assembly to correct PCR and sequencing errors. MiXCR version 2.1.1 handled V(D)J alignment, clonotype assembly and CDR3 extraction. Normalisation of gene usage, clonotype sharing and MAIT/NKT TCR abundance was achieved by analysing the top 1000, 10 000 and 20 000 clonotypes per sample. After downsampling to 27 000 UMIs, diversity was calculated as the inverse Simpson index using the vegan R package. Statistical testing used paired Mann-Whitney U tests on the discordant twin pairs and applied Benjamini-Hochberg correction for multiple testing. TCRdb reprocessed the public reads and reports one entry per CDR3 protein sequence, without DNA. The V and J calls here are based on TCRdb, not the publication. For this sample, the table gives fewer than 200,000 distinct CDR3 sequences. The ten largest account for under 3.5% of the sample.

The sequencing input was blood. The chain links TRBV6-5 with TRBJ2-7; TCRdb's D call, TRBD2, is unchecked because there is no DNA. The sequence was obtained from a human donor with ulcerative colitis or Crohn's disease, or a healthy co-twin of an affected twin (not recorded which). CDR3 sequence: CASSYGLAGGGYTYEQYF.